The rows below give T cell receptor beta chains drawn from one sample of a study of blood T cell repertoires in COVID-19. Clones were read by immunoSEQ multiplex PCR, and TCRdb kept only the in-frame ones, dropping some. The sample contains 45,000 to 70,000 clones, approximately 91% of which appear only once. The source material was peripheral blood. These receptors originate from a woman aged 55-75 years with active or convalescent COVID-19. Each CDR3 is given with its conserved first and last residue. Fields, in order: clone size, CDR3 length, D gene, J gene, V gene, CDR3 protein, CDR3 DNA. The D gene is left open where the match is weak. Clone size is stated in some rows and not others, as once, few, many or a class when expanded.

clone size: -; CDR3 length: 13; D gene: -; J gene: TRBJ1-5; V gene: TRBV28; CDR3 protein: CASSFNPYQPQHF; CDR3 DNA: TGTGCCAGCAGTTTTAATCCGTATCAGCCCCAGCATTTT
clone size: -; CDR3 length: 13; D gene: TRBD1; J gene: TRBJ1-1; V gene: TRBV30; CDR3 protein: CAWSVPGQGAAFF; CDR3 DNA: TGTGCCTGGAGTGTACCGGGACAGGGGGCAGCTTTCTTT
clone size: -; CDR3 length: 13; D gene: -; J gene: TRBJ2-7; V gene: TRBV12-3/TRBV12-4; CDR3 protein: CASSLRDTYEQYF; CDR3 DNA: TGTGCCAGCAGTTTAAGGGACACCTACGAGCAGTACTTC
clone size: -; CDR3 length: 15; D gene: -; J gene: TRBJ2-3; V gene: TRBV4-1; CDR3 protein: CASSQGEVSTDTQYF; CDR3 DNA: TGCGCCAGCAGCCAAGGGGAGGTTAGCACAGATACGCAGTATTTT
clone size: -; CDR3 length: 16; D gene: TRBD1; J gene: TRBJ2-3; V gene: TRBV27; CDR3 protein: CASSLFRDRGVDTQYF; CDR3 DNA: TGTGCCAGCAGTTTATTCCGGGACAGGGGGGTAGATACGCAGTATTTT
clone size: -; CDR3 length: 14; D gene: TRBD1; J gene: TRBJ1-4; V gene: TRBV5-1; CDR3 protein: CASSFGTGGEKLFF; CDR3 DNA: TGCGCCAGCAGCTTCGGGACAGGGGGTGAAAAACTGTTTTTT
clone size: -; CDR3 length: 14; D gene: -; J gene: TRBJ1-2; V gene: TRBV19; CDR3 protein: CASEPRGFLRGYTF; CDR3 DNA: TGTGCCAGTGAGCCCCGGGGGTTTTTACGCGGCTACACCTTC
clone size: -; CDR3 length: 13; D gene: TRBD1; J gene: TRBJ1-2; V gene: TRBV10-2; CDR3 protein: CASSAGTGYGYTF; CDR3 DNA: TGCGCCAGCAGCGCCGGGACAGGCTATGGCTACACCTTC
clone size: -; CDR3 length: 13; D gene: TRBD1; J gene: TRBJ1-2; V gene: TRBV12-3/TRBV12-4; CDR3 protein: CASSLDRGLGYTF; CDR3 DNA: TGTGCCAGCAGTTTAGACAGGGGGCTTGGCTACACCTTC
clone size: -; CDR3 length: 15; D gene: TRBD2; J gene: TRBJ2-5; V gene: TRBV6-6; CDR3 protein: CASSYSGSGVETQYF; CDR3 DNA: TGTGCCAGCAGTTACTCAGGTAGCGGGGTTGAGACCCAGTACTTC
clone size: -; CDR3 length: 13; D gene: -; J gene: TRBJ2-1; V gene: TRBV28; CDR3 protein: CASIQQGNNEQFF; CDR3 DNA: TGTGCCAGCATCCAACAGGGAAACAATGAGCAGTTCTTC
clone size: -; CDR3 length: 16; D gene: TRBD2; J gene: TRBJ2-1; V gene: TRBV7-2; CDR3 protein: CASSLMGTSGGNEQFF; CDR3 DNA: TGTGCCAGCAGCTTAATGGGGACTAGTGGTGGCAATGAGCAGTTCTTC
clone size: -; CDR3 length: 14; D gene: -; J gene: TRBJ1-5; V gene: TRBV6-4; CDR3 protein: CASSTDYSNQPQHF; CDR3 DNA: TGTGCCAGCAGTACAGATTATAGCAATCAGCCCCAGCATTTT
clone size: -; CDR3 length: 15; D gene: -; J gene: TRBJ1-5; V gene: TRBV6-1; CDR3 protein: CASSERVGEYQPQHF; CDR3 DNA: TGTGCCAGCAGTGAGAGGGTAGGCGAATATCAGCCCCAGCATTTT
clone size: -; CDR3 length: 15; D gene: -; J gene: TRBJ1-4; V gene: TRBV28; CDR3 protein: CASSRSEAPNEKLFF; CDR3 DNA: TGTGCCAGCAGTAGATCTGAGGCGCCGAATGAAAAACTGTTTTTT
clone size: -; CDR3 length: 13; D gene: -; J gene: TRBJ2-1; V gene: TRBV5-4; CDR3 protein: CASSLSAYNEQFF; CDR3 DNA: TGTGCCAGCAGCCTCTCAGCGTACAATGAGCAGTTCTTC
clone size: -; CDR3 length: 14; D gene: -; J gene: TRBJ2-7; V gene: TRBV7-2; CDR3 protein: CASSLEGGGSKQYF; CDR3 DNA: TGTGCCAGCAGCTTAGAGGGTGGAGGGAGTAAGCAGTACTTC
clone size: -; CDR3 length: 13; D gene: -; J gene: TRBJ2-1; V gene: TRBV3-1/TRBV3-2; CDR3 protein: CASSQALYNEQFF; CDR3 DNA: TGTGCCAGCAGCCAAGCCCTCTACAATGAGCAGTTCTTC
clone size: once; CDR3 length: 14; D gene: TRBD1; J gene: TRBJ1-1; V gene: TRBV25-1; CDR3 protein: CASSGTGGFTEAFF; CDR3 DNA: TGTGCCAGCAGTGGGACAGGGGGCTTCACTGAAGCTTTCTTT
clone size: -; CDR3 length: 16; D gene: -; J gene: TRBJ2-3; V gene: TRBV7-8; CDR3 protein: CASSVNRESSTDTQYF; CDR3 DNA: TGTGCCAGCAGCGTAAACAGGGAGTCTAGCACAGATACGCAGTATTTT
clone size: -; CDR3 length: 14; D gene: TRBD1; J gene: TRBJ2-7; V gene: TRBV9; CDR3 protein: CASSPRDRGHEQYF; CDR3 DNA: TGTGCCAGCAGCCCCCGGGACAGGGGCCACGAGCAGTACTTC
clone size: once; CDR3 length: 15; D gene: -; J gene: TRBJ2-7; V gene: TRBV6-1; CDR3 protein: CASSERPGGPYEQYF; CDR3 DNA: TGTGCCAGCAGTGAAAGGCCAGGGGGGCCCTACGAGCAGTACTTC
clone size: -; CDR3 length: 16; D gene: TRBD1; J gene: TRBJ1-3; V gene: TRBV9; CDR3 protein: CASSVNRDSSGNTIYF; CDR3 DNA: TGTGCCAGCAGCGTAAATCGGGACAGCTCTGGAAACACCATATATTTT
clone size: -; CDR3 length: 14; D gene: -; J gene: TRBJ2-2; V gene: TRBV28; CDR3 protein: CASSRGQGTGELFF; CDR3 DNA: TGTGCCAGCAGCCGTGGCCAGGGGACCGGGGAGCTGTTTTTT
clone size: -; CDR3 length: 14; D gene: TRBD1; J gene: TRBJ1-1; V gene: TRBV27; CDR3 protein: CASGPDRGWAEAFF; CDR3 DNA: TGTGCCAGCGGTCCTGACAGGGGTTGGGCTGAAGCTTTCTTT
clone size: -; CDR3 length: 13; D gene: -; J gene: TRBJ2-7; V gene: TRBV7-2; CDR3 protein: CASSSYGPWEQYF; CDR3 DNA: TGTGCCAGCAGCTCATATGGGCCGTGGGAGCAGTACTTC
clone size: -; CDR3 length: 15; D gene: -; J gene: TRBJ2-7; V gene: TRBV7-3; CDR3 protein: CASSLEAGAYYEQYF; CDR3 DNA: TGTGCCAGCAGCTTAGAGGCAGGGGCCTACTACGAGCAGTACTTC
clone size: -; CDR3 length: 16; D gene: -; J gene: TRBJ1-2; V gene: TRBV6-5; CDR3 protein: CASSYSGQQGNYGYTF; CDR3 DNA: TGTGCCAGCAGTTACTCTGGACAGCAGGGAAACTATGGCTACACCTTC
clone size: -; CDR3 length: 14; D gene: -; J gene: TRBJ2-7; V gene: TRBV9; CDR3 protein: CASSVGREVYEQYF; CDR3 DNA: TGTGCCAGCAGCGTAGGCAGGGAAGTCTACGAGCAGTACTTC
clone size: -; CDR3 length: 16; D gene: -; J gene: TRBJ2-1; V gene: TRBV4-2; CDR3 protein: CASSQDPMSSYNEQFF; CDR3 DNA: TGTGCCAGCAGCCAAGATCCGATGAGCTCCTACAATGAGCAGTTCTTC
clone size: -; CDR3 length: 16; D gene: TRBD1; J gene: TRBJ2-7; V gene: TRBV5-4; CDR3 protein: CASSLASWTGSREQYF; CDR3 DNA: TGTGCCAGCAGCTTGGCGAGTTGGACAGGGTCACGCGAGCAGTACTTC
clone size: -; CDR3 length: 15; D gene: TRBD1; J gene: TRBJ2-7; V gene: TRBV28; CDR3 protein: CASAGQGALTYEQYF; CDR3 DNA: TGTGCCAGCGCGGGACAGGGGGCGCTGACTTACGAGCAGTACTTC
clone size: -; CDR3 length: 14; D gene: TRBD1; J gene: TRBJ2-7; V gene: TRBV19; CDR3 protein: CASSMRQGTYEQYF; CDR3 DNA: TGTGCCAGTAGTATGCGACAGGGTACCTACGAGCAGTACTTC
clone size: once; CDR3 length: 14; D gene: -; J gene: TRBJ2-7; V gene: TRBV30; CDR3 protein: CAWTSGITTYEQYF; CDR3 DNA: TGTGCCTGGACCTCGGGTATTACTACCTACGAGCAGTACTTC
clone size: -; CDR3 length: 14; D gene: TRBD1; J gene: TRBJ1-5; V gene: TRBV6-5; CDR3 protein: CASRRTGGNQPQHF; CDR3 DNA: TGTGCCAGCAGGAGGACAGGGGGTAATCAGCCCCAGCATTTT
clone size: few; CDR3 length: 13; D gene: TRBD1; J gene: TRBJ2-7; V gene: TRBV28; CDR3 protein: CASISGGSYEQYF; CDR3 DNA: TGTGCCAGCATTTCAGGGGGCTCCTACGAGCAGTACTTC
clone size: -; CDR3 length: 14; D gene: TRBD2; J gene: TRBJ2-7; V gene: TRBV19; CDR3 protein: CASSYRTSGSEQYF; CDR3 DNA: TGTGCCAGTTCCTATAGGACTAGCGGGAGCGAGCAGTACTTC
clone size: few; CDR3 length: 15; D gene: -; J gene: TRBJ1-1; V gene: TRBV19; CDR3 protein: CASMETGLMNTEAFF; CDR3 DNA: TGTGCCAGTATGGAAACAGGGTTGATGAACACTGAAGCTTTCTTT
clone size: -; CDR3 length: 15; D gene: TRBD1; J gene: TRBJ2-1; V gene: TRBV19; CDR3 protein: CASSGGDRDYNEQFF; CDR3 DNA: TGTGCCAGTAGTGGCGGGGACAGGGACTACAATGAGCAGTTCTTC
clone size: -; CDR3 length: 15; D gene: -; J gene: TRBJ2-2; V gene: TRBV28; CDR3 protein: CASSGASPNTGELFF; CDR3 DNA: TGTGCCAGCAGTGGGGCTTCACCGAACACCGGGGAGCTGTTTTTT
clone size: once; CDR3 length: 15; D gene: -; J gene: TRBJ1-6; V gene: TRBV19; CDR3 protein: CASNPGRSYNSPLHF; CDR3 DNA: TGTGCCAGTAATCCTGGGAGGTCCTATAATTCACCCCTCCACTTT
clone size: -; CDR3 length: 17; D gene: TRBD1; J gene: TRBJ2-3; V gene: TRBV16; CDR3 protein: CASSGTGDGYLRDTQYF; CDR3 DNA: TGTGCCAGCAGCGGGACAGGGGATGGTTATTTACGAGATACGCAGTATTTT
clone size: -; CDR3 length: 16; D gene: -; J gene: TRBJ1-5; V gene: TRBV3-1/TRBV3-2; CDR3 protein: CASSHTGGAEDQPQHF; CDR3 DNA: TGTGCCAGCAGCCACACCGGGGGGGCTGAAGATCAGCCCCAGCATTTT
clone size: -; CDR3 length: 14; D gene: -; J gene: TRBJ2-7; V gene: TRBV6-5; CDR3 protein: CASSPGTNAYEQYF; CDR3 DNA: TGTGCCAGCTCGCCTGGGACAAACGCCTACGAGCAGTACTTC
clone size: -; CDR3 length: 12; D gene: -; J gene: TRBJ2-7; V gene: TRBV30; CDR3 protein: CAWSKGEGEQYF; CDR3 DNA: TGTGCCTGGAGTAAGGGCGAGGGCGAGCAGTACTTC
clone size: -; CDR3 length: 15; D gene: -; J gene: TRBJ2-1; V gene: TRBV5-1; CDR3 protein: CASSLAWGVGNEQFF; CDR3 DNA: TGCGCCAGCAGCTTGGCCTGGGGGGTAGGTAATGAGCAGTTCTTC
clone size: -; CDR3 length: 14; D gene: -; J gene: TRBJ2-5; V gene: TRBV2; CDR3 protein: CASIAARPKETQYF; CDR3 DNA: TGTGCCAGCATTGCAGCGCGGCCTAAAGAGACCCAGTACTTC
clone size: -; CDR3 length: 16; D gene: -; J gene: TRBJ2-1; V gene: TRBV15; CDR3 protein: CATSSGGFSSYNEQFF; CDR3 DNA: TGTGCCACCAGCAGCGGGGGTTTTTCCTCCTACAATGAGCAGTTCTTC
clone size: -; CDR3 length: 13; D gene: -; J gene: TRBJ2-3; V gene: TRBV29-1; CDR3 protein: CSVVAAGTDTQYF; CDR3 DNA: TGCAGCGTTGTGGCAGCGGGCACAGATACGCAGTATTTT
clone size: -; CDR3 length: 15; D gene: -; J gene: TRBJ1-1; V gene: TRBV5-1; CDR3 protein: CASSLLAQVNTEAFF; CDR3 DNA: TGCGCCAGCAGCTTGCTCGCGCAGGTCAACACTGAAGCTTTCTTT